Below are 31 T cell receptor beta chains sequenced from a single sample in a study of technical replicates of blood from a few donors. TCRdb keeps only in-frame clones here, not all; method: immunoSEQ multiplex PCR. The data show tens of thousands of clones, approximately 94% seen once. The sample taken for sequencing was T cells isolated from PBMCs. All receptors derive from a human donor in good health.

The chain's CDR3 is CASSQGKGVTPGSEKLFF. The CDR3 DNA sequence: TGCGCCAGCAGCCAAGGAAAAGGGGTGACTCCTGGTAGTGAAAAACTGTTTTTT. The rearrangement links TRBV4-1 to TRBJ1-4, with a tentative D call TRBD1 (5 bases). Trimming stripped 1 base from V and 7 bases from J, with 22 bases between. CDR1 and CDR2 from the germline V gene are MGHRA and YSYEKL. The CDR3 consists of 18 residues.

The rearrangement uses TRBV13 and TRBJ1-2, with no clear D. V dropped 5 bases and J dropped 5 bases, with 9 bases sitting between them. CDR1 PRHDT and CDR2 FYEKMQ come from the germline V gene (reference sequence). The CDR3 is 12 residues long. The CDR3 nucleotides are TGTGCCAGCAGCCCTCAGATATATGGCTACACCTTC. Its translation is CASSPQIYGYTF.

The rearrangement uses TRBV30 and TRBJ2-7, with a weak D call TRBD1 (6 bases). Per germline, CDR1 GTSNPN and CDR2 SVGIG (reference sequence). V was pared by 4 bases and J by 2 bases, with 15 bases between. The CDR3 has 14 amino acids. The DNA for the CDR3 is TGTGCCTGGAACCGTCGGGACAACCCCTACGAGCAGTACTTC. Its translation: CAWNRRDNPYEQYF.

The genes are TRBV5-4 and TRBJ1-2, with D perhaps matching TRBD1 (5 bases). The CDR3 is made up of 14 amino acids. Deletions cut 3 bases from V and 2 bases from J, with 11 bases between. The germline V gene has CDR1 SGHNT and CDR2 YYREEE (reference sequence). The CDR3 DNA sequence: TGTGCCAGCAGCTCAGCGGGACTCAACTATGGCTACACCTTC. This encodes CASSSAGLNYGYTF.

The rearrangement joins TRBV27 to TRBJ1-2; 7 bases fit TRBD1. V dropped 5 bases and J dropped 8; count of bases not matched to a gene: 8. CDR3 length: 13 amino acids. CDR1 and CDR2 from the germline V gene are MNHEY and SMNVEV (reference sequence). CDR3 DNA sequence: TGTGCCAGCAGTACAGGGGTAGTCGGCGGCTACACCTTC. It is translated as CASSTGVVGGYTF.

The chain uses TRBV7-2 and TRBJ2-7, with 11 bases fitting TRBD1. The CDR3 extends over 17 amino acids. Unmatched junction bases numbered 9, after V lost 2 bases and J lost 3 bases. Germline CDR1 is SGHTA and CDR2 is FQGNSA. The DNA of the CDR3 is TGTGCCAGCAGCTTAAACGGGGTGGGGACAGGGGGCTACGAGCAGTACTTC. Its protein product is CASSLNGVGTGGYEQYF.

The chain carries TRBV29-1 and TRBJ2-5; 10 bases agree with TRBD2. CDR3 length: 16 residues. The J segment lost 4 bases and the V segment lost 6 bases, leaving 14 bases of the junction unmatched. Germline CDR1 SQVTM, CDR2 ANQGSEA. The CDR3, as DNA: TGCAGCGTGGACGGAGTAGCGGGAGGTTTAGGAGAGACCCAGTACTTC. This codes for CSVDGVAGGLGETQYF.

V usage is TRBV6-1 and J usage is TRBJ2-1, with D maybe TRBD2 (5 bases). This CDR3 spans 15 amino acids. CDR1 is MNHNS, CDR2 SASEGT, per germline. The V end lost 8 bases, the J end lost 4 bases, and 18 bases lay between the germline ends. This CDR3 is CASLEVGLGYNEQFF. CDR3 bases: TGTGCCAGCCTGGAAGTCGGACTTGGTTACAATGAGCAGTTCTTC.

This clone was counted between two and nine times. V and J are TRBV18 and TRBJ1-1; D is ambiguous. The CDR3 is 14 amino acids. Looked up from germline, CDR1 is KGHSH and CDR2 is LQKENI. V lost 2 bases and J 0 bases, leaving 7 bases between the germline ends. As DNA, the CDR3 is TGTGCCAGCTCACCATACACAGTGAACACTGAAGCTTTCTTT. Its protein product is CASSPYTVNTEAFF.

The V and J genes are TRBV30 and TRBJ2-1; maybe TRBD2 (5 bases). The CDR3 is 14 amino acids. Germline values: CDR1 GTSNPN, CDR2 SVGIG (reference sequence). Trimming took off 7 bases at V and 0 bases at J, with 13 bases between the two ends. CDR3 sequence (DNA): TGTGCCTCCCTGGTTGGGAGCTCCTACAATGAGCAGTTCTTC. Protein product: CASLVGSSYNEQFF.

The chain uses TRBV25-1 and TRBJ1-1; no definite D call. CDR1 and CDR2 (germline): MGHDK, SYGVNS. The V gene lost 4 bases and the J gene lost 0 bases, with 12 bases spanning the gap. This CDR3 has 15 residues. The CDR3 nucleotides are TGTGCCAGCAGTGCCCCAACAGCTATGAACACTGAAGCTTTCTTT. It yields the protein CASSAPTAMNTEAFF.

The chain combines TRBV25-1 with TRBJ2-3; D possibly corresponds to TRBD2 (7 bases). The CDR3 extends over 16 amino acids. With 1 base removed from V and 3 bases from J, the gap between germline ends came to 14 bases. The V gene's germline CDR1 is MGHDK and CDR2 SYGVNS. The CDR3 loop reads CASSEWMGGLTDTQYF. CDR3 nucleotides: TGTGCCAGCAGTGAATGGATGGGGGGGCTGACAGATACGCAGTATTTT.

V and J are TRBV11-2 and TRBJ1-2; perhaps TRBD1 as D (6 bases). Trimming removed 4 bases from V and 3 bases from J, with 15 bases in between. Germline assignment: CDR1 SGHAT and CDR2 FQNNGV. The CDR3 sequence is 15 residues long. DNA of the CDR3: TGTGCCAGCAGCTCGACGAGGGGGGGGTACTATGGCTACACCTTC. It codes for CASSSTRGGYYGYTF.

This clone was counted once. CDR3 amino acids: CASSLVRRGDNTEAFF. CDR3 coding DNA: TGTGCCAGCAGCTTAGTGCGCAGGGGGGATAACACTGAAGCTTTCTTT. The rearrangement joins TRBV5-6 to TRBJ1-1, with 7 bases matching TRBD1. In germline, CDR1 is SGHDT, CDR2 YYEEEE. Germline trimming cut 2 bases from V and 2 bases from J; bases unmatched to any gene: 9. The CDR3 contains 16 residues.

V is TRBV11-3 and J is TRBJ1-1, with D possibly TRBD1 on 5 matching bases. V dropped 6 bases and J dropped 5 bases, with 16 bases sitting between them. The germline V gene has CDR1 SGHNT and CDR2 YENEEA. CDR3 length: 14 amino acids. The CDR3 is CASRFTGGGTEAFF. The CDR3 region has the DNA TGTGCCAGCAGATTTACGGGGGGGGGAACTGAAGCTTTCTTT.

The gene calls are TRBV10-3 and TRBJ1-1, with D uncertain. This CDR3 has 11 amino acids. CDR1 is ENHRY, CDR2 SYGVKD, per germline. V lost 6 bases to trimming and J lost 4 bases, with 6 bases between them. The CDR3 is CAIRGSTEAFF. The DNA of the CDR3 is TGTGCCATCAGGGGGAGCACTGAAGCTTTCTTT.

The CDR3 spells CASRYAGQGYNEQFF. The CDR3 coding sequence is TGTGCCAGCCGATACGCGGGACAGGGCTACAATGAGCAGTTCTTC. The J gene is TRBJ2-1, the V gene TRBV7-3, with 9 bases matching TRBD1. The germline V gene has CDR1 SGHTA and CDR2 FQGTGA. This CDR3 has 15 residues. Trimming removed 8 bases from V and 3 bases from J; junction bases left unmatched: 8.

The chain has TRBV5-5 and TRBJ1-5; TRBD1 aligns across 9 bases. The CDR3 totals 15 residues. The junction had 4 bases not matched to a gene; V was cut back by 1 base and J by 5 bases. Germline V lookup: CDR1 SGHKS, CDR2 YYEKEE (reference sequence). CDR3 sequence (DNA): TGTGCCAGCAGCTTGACAGGGGGCGCTTATCAGCCCCAGCATTTT. Translated: CASSLTGGAYQPQHF.

The CDR3 spells CASSPAVLQPTGELFF. CDR3 DNA: TGCGCCAGCAGCCCGGCCGTGTTACAGCCCACCGGGGAGCTGTTTTTT. The chain joins TRBV5-1 to TRBJ2-2; D is uncertain. V lost 4 bases, J lost 4 bases, and 17 bases lay in between. The CDR3 totals 16 residues. Germline V gives CDR1 SGHRS, CDR2 YFSETQ.

The genes are TRBV19 and TRBJ2-7, with 7 positions matching TRBD1. The CDR3 is 13 residues long. The germline CDR1 and CDR2 sequences are LNHDA and SQIVND (reference sequence). The ends lost 9 bases at V and 1 base at J; junction bases unmatched: 6. The CDR3 loop is CASANRGSYEQYF. In nucleotides, the CDR3 is TGTGCCAGCGCTAACAGGGGTTCCTACGAGCAGTACTTC.

CDR3 coding DNA: TGCGCCAGCAGCTTTCGGTGGACAGGGGCCAACAATCAGCCCCAGCATTTT. This translates into CASSFRWTGANNQPQHF. This chain connects TRBV5-1 to TRBJ1-5; 9 bases align to TRBD1. From germline, CDR1 is SGHRS and CDR2 YFSETQ. The CDR3 sequence is 17 residues long. V lost 2 bases to trimming and J lost 3 bases; unmatched junction nucleotides: 9.

This chain joins TRBV9 and TRBJ1-5; tentatively, D is TRBD1 (6 bases). Germline V gives CDR1 SGDLS, CDR2 YYNGEE. This CDR3 region has 14 residues. Trimming stripped 4 bases from V and 4 bases from J, with 12 bases between. In nucleotides, the CDR3 is TGTGCCAGCAGCTTACAGGGTTGGAATCAGCCCCAGCATTTT. Translated: CASSLQGWNQPQHF.

This clone was seen more than once but under ten times. The CDR3 sequence is CASSEASGSNTEAFF. Written as DNA, the CDR3 is TGTGCCAGCAGTGAAGCGTCGGGATCTAACACTGAAGCTTTCTTT. The rearrangement links TRBV6-1 to TRBJ1-1; no firm D call. This CDR3 has 15 residues. The V end lost 0 bases, the J end lost 2 bases, and 10 bases lay between the germline ends. Germline V CDR1 and CDR2: MNHNS, SASEGT.

The V and J genes are TRBV6-4 and TRBJ2-2; D unclear. The V end was cut by 4 bases, the J end by 7 bases, with 7 bases between. CDR3 size: 12 residues. The germline V gene encodes CDR1 MRHNA and CDR2 SNTAGT. The CDR3 bases are TGTGCCAGCAGTGGGGCCGGCGGGGAGCTGTTTTTT. Translating it yields CASSGAGGELFF.

This clone was counted between two and nine times. The rearrangement uses TRBV4-1 and TRBJ2-6; possibly TRBD1 for D (5 bases). V was trimmed by 8 bases and J by 2 bases, leaving 16 bases between them. From germline, CDR1 is MGHRA and CDR2 YSYEKL. The CDR3 totals 16 residues. This chain's CDR3 is CASARGGITGANVLTF. The DNA of the CDR3 is TGCGCCAGCGCAAGGGGTGGCATAACTGGGGCCAACGTCCTGACTTTC.

This clone was seen a single time. The rearrangement uses TRBV6-1 and TRBJ2-3; 10 bases match TRBD2. Germline V gene data show CDR1 as MNHNS and CDR2 as SASEGT. This CDR3 region has 17 residues. Trimming at V came to 0 bases and at J to 6 bases, leaving 9 bases not matched to a gene. CDR3: CASSEALLAGVSDTQYF. CDR3 nucleotide sequence: TGTGCCAGCAGTGAAGCGCTTCTAGCGGGAGTTTCGGATACGCAGTATTTT.

The chain employs TRBV19 and TRBJ2-7; D unresolved. Germline values: CDR1 LNHDA, CDR2 SQIVND (reference sequence). Trimming pared 4 bases from V and 3 bases from J, leaving 13 bases between. The CDR3 runs to 14 residues. The CDR3 spells CASSTLPPGYEQYF. The CDR3 nucleotides read TGTGCCAGTAGTACACTTCCCCCGGGCTACGAGCAGTACTTC. The entire variable domain, with the rest obtained from reference TRBV19 and TRBJ2-7, is as follows: DGGITQSPKYLFRKEGQNVTLSCEQNLNHDAMYWYRQDPGQGLRLIYYSQIVNDFQKGDIAEGYSVSREKKESFPLTVTSAQKNPTAFYLCASSTLPPGYEQYFGPGTRLTVT.

The chain couples TRBV6-4 to TRBJ2-2; TRBD1 agrees at 8 bases. CDR1 is MRHNA, CDR2 SNTAGT, per germline. V lost 1 base and J lost 1; bases outside the gene matches: 2. This CDR3 contains 16 residues. CDR3 sequence reads: CASSDWTGMNTGELFF. Written as DNA, the CDR3 is TGTGCCAGCAGTGACTGGACAGGGATGAACACCGGGGAGCTGTTTTTT.

This chain joins TRBV6-4 and TRBJ1-2, with D possibly TRBD1 on 6 matching bases. V was clipped by 6 bases and J by 4 bases, with 15 bases between them. Germline V CDR1 and CDR2: MRHNA, SNTAGT. This CDR3 contains 14 residues. CDR3 residues: CASRSDSLGYGYTF. In DNA form, the CDR3 reads TGTGCCAGCAGATCGGACAGTCTGGGCTATGGCTACACCTTC.

This clone is a singleton in its sample. The J gene is TRBJ1-1, the V gene TRBV5-1; 8 bases are a match to TRBD1. The CDR3 is 14 residues long. The J segment lost 5 bases and the V segment lost 5 bases, leaving 8 bases of the junction unmatched. Germline CDR1 reads SGHRS; CDR2 reads YFSETQ. The CDR3 sequence is CASRAGTGKTEAFF. CDR3 in DNA: TGCGCCAGCAGGGCCGGGACAGGCAAGACTGAAGCTTTCTTT.

The V and J genes are TRBV6-1 and TRBJ1-5; tentatively, D is TRBD1 (5 bases). The V gene lost 3 bases and the J gene lost 4 bases, with 16 bases spanning the gap. The CDR3 extends over 16 amino acids. Germline CDR1 is MNHNS and CDR2 is SASEGT. DNA for the CDR3: TGTGCCAGCAGTGACGGTTGGGGGGGGTTAAATCAGCCCCAGCATTTT. Translating gives CASSDGWGGLNQPQHF.